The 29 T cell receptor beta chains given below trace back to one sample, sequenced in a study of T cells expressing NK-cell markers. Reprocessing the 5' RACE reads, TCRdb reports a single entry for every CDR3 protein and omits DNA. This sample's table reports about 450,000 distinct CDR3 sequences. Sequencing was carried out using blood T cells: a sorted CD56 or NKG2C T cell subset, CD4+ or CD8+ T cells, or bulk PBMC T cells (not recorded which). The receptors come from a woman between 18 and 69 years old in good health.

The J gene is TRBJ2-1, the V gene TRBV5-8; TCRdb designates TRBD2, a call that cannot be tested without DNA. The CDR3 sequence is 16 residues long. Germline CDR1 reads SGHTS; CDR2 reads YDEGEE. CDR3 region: CASNTDGLADYNEQFF.

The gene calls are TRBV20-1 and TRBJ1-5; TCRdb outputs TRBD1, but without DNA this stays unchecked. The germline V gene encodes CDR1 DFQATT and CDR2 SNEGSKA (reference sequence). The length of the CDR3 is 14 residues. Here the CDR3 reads CSASGRGPGQPQHF.

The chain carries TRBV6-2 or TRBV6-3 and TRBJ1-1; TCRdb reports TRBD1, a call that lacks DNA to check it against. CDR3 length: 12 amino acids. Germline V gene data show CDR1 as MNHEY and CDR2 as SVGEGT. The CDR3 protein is CASSYGTNEAFF.

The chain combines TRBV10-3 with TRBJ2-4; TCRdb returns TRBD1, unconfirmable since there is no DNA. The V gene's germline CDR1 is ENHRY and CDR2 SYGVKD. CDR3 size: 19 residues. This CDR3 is CAIRSTGTRCQLAKNIQYF.

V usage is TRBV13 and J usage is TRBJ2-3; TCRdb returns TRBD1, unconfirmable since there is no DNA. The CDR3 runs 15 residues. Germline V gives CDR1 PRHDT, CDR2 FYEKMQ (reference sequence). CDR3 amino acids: CASSDRDNLTDTQYF.

Here the CDR3 reads CASSAGSTGELFF. V usage is TRBV7-2 and J usage is TRBJ2-2. The CDR3 extends over 13 amino acids. From germline, CDR1 is SGHTA and CDR2 FQGNSA. The full variable domain, its missing parts supplied by reference TRBV7-2 and TRBJ2-2, is GAGVSQSPSNKVTEKGKDVELRCDPISGHTALYWYRQSLGQGLEFLIYFQGNSAPDKSGLPSDRFSAERTGGSVSTLTIQRTQQEDSAVYLCASSAGSTGELFFGEGSRLTVL.

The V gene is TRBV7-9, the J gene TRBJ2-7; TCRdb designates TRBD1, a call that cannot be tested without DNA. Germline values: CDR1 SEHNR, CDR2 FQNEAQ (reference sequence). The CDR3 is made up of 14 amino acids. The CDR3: CASSSLLTAYEQYF.

CDR3: CASSGRGTAYNEQFF. This rearrangement joins TRBV6-1 to TRBJ2-1. The CDR3 is made up of 15 amino acids. Per the germline V gene, CDR1 is MNHNS and CDR2 is SASEGT.

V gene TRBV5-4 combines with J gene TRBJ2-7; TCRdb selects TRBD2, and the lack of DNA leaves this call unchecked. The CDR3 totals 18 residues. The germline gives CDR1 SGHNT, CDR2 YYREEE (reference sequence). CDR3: CASSLSIGLAGDRNEQYF.

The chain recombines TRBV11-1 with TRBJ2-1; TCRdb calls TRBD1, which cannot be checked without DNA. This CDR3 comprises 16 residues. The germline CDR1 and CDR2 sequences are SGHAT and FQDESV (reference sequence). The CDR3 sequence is CASSFVRDRPDNEQFF.

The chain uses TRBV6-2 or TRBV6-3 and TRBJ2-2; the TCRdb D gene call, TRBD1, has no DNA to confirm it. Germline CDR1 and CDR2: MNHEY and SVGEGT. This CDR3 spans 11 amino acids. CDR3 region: CANGQGRELFF.

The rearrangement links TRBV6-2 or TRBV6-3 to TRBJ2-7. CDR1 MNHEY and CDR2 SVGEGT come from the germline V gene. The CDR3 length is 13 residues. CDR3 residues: CASSKQDFYEQYF.

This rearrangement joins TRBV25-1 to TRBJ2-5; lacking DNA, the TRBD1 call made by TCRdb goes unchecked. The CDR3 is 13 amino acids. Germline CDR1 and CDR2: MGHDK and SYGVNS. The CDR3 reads CANPRGRQETQYF. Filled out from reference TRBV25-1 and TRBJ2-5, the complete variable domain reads EADIYQTPRYLVIGTGKKITLECSQTMGHDKMYWYQQDPGMELHLIHYSYGVNSTEKGDLSSESTVSRIRTEHFPLTLESARPSHTSQYLCANPRGRQETQYFGPGTRLLVL.

The CDR3 here is CASGTRGVDTEAFF. The chain recombines TRBV7-6 with TRBJ1-1; the TRBD1 assignment by TCRdb is unverifiable without DNA. Germline V gene sequence: CDR1 SGHVS, CDR2 FNYEAQ. The CDR3 extends over 14 amino acids.

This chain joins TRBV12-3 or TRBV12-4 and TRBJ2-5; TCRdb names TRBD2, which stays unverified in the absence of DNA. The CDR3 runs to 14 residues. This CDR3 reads CASSTLGLKETQYF.

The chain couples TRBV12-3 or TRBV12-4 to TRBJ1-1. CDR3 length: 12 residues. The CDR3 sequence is CASSPMSTEAFF.

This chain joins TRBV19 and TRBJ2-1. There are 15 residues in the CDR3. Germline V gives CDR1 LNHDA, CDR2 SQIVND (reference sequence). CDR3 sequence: CASSLNLGVNNEQFF.

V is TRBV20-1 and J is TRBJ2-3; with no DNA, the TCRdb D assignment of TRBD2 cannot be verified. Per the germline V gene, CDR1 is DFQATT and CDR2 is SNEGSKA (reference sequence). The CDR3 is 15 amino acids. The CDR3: CSAYLGSGSTDTQYF.

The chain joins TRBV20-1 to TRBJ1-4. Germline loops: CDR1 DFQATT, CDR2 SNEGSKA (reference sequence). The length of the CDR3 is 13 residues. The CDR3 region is CSARDTPREKLFF.

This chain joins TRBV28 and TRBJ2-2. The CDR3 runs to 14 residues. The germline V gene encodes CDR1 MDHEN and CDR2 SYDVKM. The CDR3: CASSSATIIGELFF.

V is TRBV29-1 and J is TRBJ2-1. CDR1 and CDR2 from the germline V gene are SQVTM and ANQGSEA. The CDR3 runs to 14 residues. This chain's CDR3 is CSVAWGGSYNEQFF.

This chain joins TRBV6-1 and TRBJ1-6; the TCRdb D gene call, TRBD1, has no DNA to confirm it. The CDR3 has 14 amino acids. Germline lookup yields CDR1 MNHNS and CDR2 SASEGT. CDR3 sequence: CASSAGQGWSPLHF.

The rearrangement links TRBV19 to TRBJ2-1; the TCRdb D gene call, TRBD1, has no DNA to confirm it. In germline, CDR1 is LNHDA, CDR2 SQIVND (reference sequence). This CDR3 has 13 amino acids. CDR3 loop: CASTGGSYNEQFF. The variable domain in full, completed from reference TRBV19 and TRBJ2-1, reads DGGITQSPKYLFRKEGQNVTLSCEQNLNHDAMYWYRQDPGQGLRLIYYSQIVNDFQKGDIAEGYSVSREKKESFPLTVTSAQKNPTAFYLCASTGGSYNEQFFGPGTRLTVL.

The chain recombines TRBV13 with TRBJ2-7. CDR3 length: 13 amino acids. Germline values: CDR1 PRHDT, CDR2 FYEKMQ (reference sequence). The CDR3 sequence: CASSIPSSYEQYF.

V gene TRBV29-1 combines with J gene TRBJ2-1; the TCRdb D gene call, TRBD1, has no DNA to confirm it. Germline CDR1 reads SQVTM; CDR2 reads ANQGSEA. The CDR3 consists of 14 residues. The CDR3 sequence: CSVSPGQGFNEQFF.

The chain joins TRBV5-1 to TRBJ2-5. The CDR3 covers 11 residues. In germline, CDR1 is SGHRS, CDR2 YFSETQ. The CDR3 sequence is CASGLEETQYF.

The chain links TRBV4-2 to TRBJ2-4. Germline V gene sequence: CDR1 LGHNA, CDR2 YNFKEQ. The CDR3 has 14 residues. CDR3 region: CASSQDAAKNIQYF.

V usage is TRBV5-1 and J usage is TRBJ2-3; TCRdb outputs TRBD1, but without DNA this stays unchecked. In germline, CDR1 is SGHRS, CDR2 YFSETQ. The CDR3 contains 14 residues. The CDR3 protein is CASSPPGGRDTQYF.

The CDR3 sequence is CARRPPRSTGELFF. V and J are TRBV27 and TRBJ2-2; TCRdb outputs TRBD1, but without DNA this stays unchecked. CDR3 size: 14 residues. Germline V gene lookup returns CDR1 MNHEY and CDR2 SMNVEV (reference sequence).